This T cell receptor beta chain appears in the sequencing data of a study of shared clonotypes between healthy human individuals. Study-wide points: A reduction in generation probabilities was seen for non-shared clonotypes relative to those shared by all four donors.

Naive CD45RA+ and memory CD45RA-negative subsets were split from CD4+ cells. Assay execution took place at the deep level. Using immunoSEQ multiplex PCR, the repertoire was profiled, and TCRdb retains in-frame clones only, with some absent. The repertoire holds fewer than 3 million clones, with 80% to 95% as singletons. Comments on this clone: Its target is unknown.

Germline V gives CDR1 MDHEN, CDR2 SYDVKM. The CDR3 is 14 residues long. The germline V and J ends were trimmed by 1 base and 4 bases, with 10 bases remaining between them. This TCR derives from a man younger than 30 in good health. Some clones in this sample may be carry-over from other donors' samples. This rearrangement joins TRBV28 to TRBJ1-2; D unresolved. The sequencing sample was made of naive CD4+ T cells from PBMCs. The subset here: CD45RA+ positively selected. The CDR3 DNA is TGTGCCAGCAGTTTATCCCTGGGCCTCTATGGCTACACCTTC. The encoded protein is CASSLSLGLYGYTF.